A single sample is the source of the 18 T cell receptor beta chains below, sequenced in a study of CD8 T cells in Susac syndrome. A quantity of about 0.5 to 1 ug RNA underwent reverse transcription using random hexamers. TCRdb processed the immunoSEQ multiplex PCR reads anew with MiXCR; each CDR3 protein has one entry. The sample has tens of thousands of distinct CDR3 sequences, around 96% seen once. Sample: CD8+ T cells from PBMCs. These receptors were obtained from a human donor with Susac syndrome.

V and J are TRBV23-1 and TRBJ1-3; 7 bases map to TRBD1. TRBV23-1 is an open reading frame, and its role is uncertain. V trimming: 2 bases; J trimming: 8 bases; junction bases outside the gene matches: 6. The CDR3 contains 14 residues. Here the CDR3 reads CASSQPDRDDTIYF. The CDR3 DNA follows: TGCGCCAGCAGTCAACCTGACAGGGATGACACCATATATTTT.

The chain links TRBV27 to TRBJ1-1, with D uncertain. Germline V gene data show CDR1 as MNHEY and CDR2 as SMNVEV (reference sequence). This CDR3 has 12 residues. Trimming left V 5 bases short and J 4 bases short, with 8 bases between. In nucleotides, the CDR3 is TGTGCCAGCAGTCGGGTCGGCACTGAAGCTTTCTTT. Residues: CASSRVGTEAFF.

V usage is TRBV5-6 and J usage is TRBJ2-7; D possibly corresponds to TRBD1 (7 bases). CDR3 length equals 14 residues. Germline CDR1 reads SGHDT; CDR2 reads YYEEEE. Trimming stripped 7 bases from V and 3 bases from J, with 17 bases between. The CDR3 spells CASQRGGTDYEQYF. CDR3 coding DNA: TGTGCCAGCCAGCGTGGGGGGACAGACTACGAGCAGTACTTC.

The chain couples TRBV30 to TRBJ1-1; D not certain. V was shortened by 3 bases and J by 1 base, with 6 bases between the two germline ends. Germline V lookup: CDR1 GTSNPN, CDR2 SVGIG (reference sequence). The CDR3 is made up of 12 amino acids. CDR3 sequence (DNA): TGTGCCTGGAGACCAGGGAACACTGAAGCTTTCTTT. Translated, it gives CAWRPGNTEAFF.

The gene calls are TRBV2 and TRBJ2-3; D unresolved. The CDR3 contains 11 residues. With 10 bases removed from V and 10 bases from J, the gap between germline ends came to 15 bases. From germline, CDR1 is SNHLY and CDR2 FYNNEI. CDR3 residues: CAIPTTYAQYF. CDR3 sequence (DNA): TGTGCCATTCCCACAACTTACGCGCAGTATTTT.

The rearrangement uses TRBV20-1 and TRBJ1-5; tentative D call: TRBD1 (6 bases). Germline-derived CDR1 and CDR2 are DFQATT and SNEGSKA (reference sequence). CDR3 length: 14 residues. The V end was cut by 1 base, the J end by 4 bases, with 11 bases between. The CDR3 DNA reads as TGCAGTGCTAGAGGGACAGAAATTAATCAGCCCCAGCATTTT. Amino acids: CSARGTEINQPQHF.

The chain is built from TRBV7-8 and TRBJ1-5; possible D gene TRBD1, 5 bases. This CDR3 has 15 amino acids. Per the germline V gene, CDR1 is SGHVS and CDR2 is FQNEAQ. V lost 5 bases and J lost 1, with 12 bases in between. CDR3 loop: CASSVRASSNQPQHF. The CDR3 coding sequence is TGTGCCAGCAGCGTCAGGGCTTCGAGCAATCAGCCCCAGCATTTT.

This chain connects TRBV19 to TRBJ1-2; D ambiguous. The CDR3 is 16 amino acids. Germline assignment: CDR1 LNHDA and CDR2 SQIVND (reference sequence). Trimming took off 3 bases at V and 0 bases at J, with 14 bases between the two ends. The CDR3 protein is CASSINSARSNYGYTF. The CDR3 DNA reads TGTGCCAGTAGTATTAATTCGGCACGCTCTAACTATGGCTACACCTTC.

This clonotype was picked up one time. This chain joins TRBV19 and TRBJ2-5; a possible D gene is TRBD2 (6 bases). Looked up from germline, CDR1 is LNHDA and CDR2 is SQIVND (reference sequence). V was clipped by 8 bases and J by 2 bases, with 15 bases between them. The CDR3 loop spans 14 amino acids. The CDR3, as DNA: TGTGCCAGTTCCGCGGACTACTCACAAGAGACCCAGTACTTC. This encodes CASSADYSQETQYF.

V is TRBV3-1 and J is TRBJ1-6; D perhaps matches TRBD1 (5 bases). The CDR3 has 15 residues. V was cut by 0 bases and J by 7 bases, with 10 bases left in between. Germline V gene lookup returns CDR1 LGHDT and CDR2 YNNKEL (reference sequence). The CDR3 DNA is TGTGCCAGCAGCCAAGAAGGATGGGGGAATTCACCCCTCCACTTT. This translates into CASSQEGWGNSPLHF.

This clonotype was counted a single time. The chain carries TRBV3-1 and TRBJ2-7; TRBD1 aligns across 7 bases. Unmatched junction bases numbered 4, after V lost 5 bases and J lost 3 bases. The CDR3 totals 13 residues. Germline V gene sequence: CDR1 LGHDT, CDR2 YNNKEL (reference sequence). CDR3 loop: CASSSNRGYEQYF. The DNA of the CDR3 is TGTGCCAGCAGCTCTAACAGGGGCTACGAGCAGTACTTC.

This sequence joins TRBV27 and TRBJ2-3; 12 bases agree with TRBD2. The CDR3 loop spans 21 amino acids. The V and J ends lost 5 bases and 2 bases, in that order; junction bases with no gene match: 20. Germline V gives CDR1 MNHEY, CDR2 SMNVEV (reference sequence). The CDR3 loop is CASSTINPPRLAGEYTDTQYF. CDR3 coding DNA: TGTGCCAGCAGTACCATCAACCCCCCACGACTAGCGGGGGAGTACACAGATACGCAGTATTTT.

The rearrangement uses TRBV2 and TRBJ2-3, with D tentatively TRBD1 (5 bases). The V end lost 5 bases, the J end lost 2 bases, and 8 bases lay between the germline ends. Germline assignment: CDR1 SNHLY and CDR2 FYNNEI. CDR3 length: 13 residues. CDR3 DNA sequence: TGTGCCAGCAGTCCAGGGATCACAGATACGCAGTATTTT. It yields the protein CASSPGITDTQYF.

The chain is built from TRBV27 and TRBJ1-2; D is perhaps TRBD1 (6 bases). Between the trimmed V and J ends, which lost 0 bases and 6 bases, there was a span of 8 bases. Germline V lookup: CDR1 MNHEY, CDR2 SMNVEV (reference sequence). The length of the CDR3 is 13 residues. The CDR3 reads CASSLSGGDGYTF. CDR3 DNA: TGTGCCAGCAGTTTATCGGGGGGCGATGGCTACACCTTC.

Written as DNA, the CDR3 is TGTGCCAGCAGTGCCTCAGGGGCCTCCCTCTATGGCTACACCTTC. It yields the protein CASSASGASLYGYTF. V and J are TRBV6-5 and TRBJ1-2; weak D call: TRBD1 (6 bases). Germline V gene lookup returns CDR1 MNHEY and CDR2 SVGAGI. This CDR3 region has 15 residues. The ends were cut back, 5 bases at V and 4 bases at J, with 17 bases in the middle.

The chain uses TRBV20-1 and TRBJ1-5, with D perhaps TRBD1 (6 bases). V was trimmed by 5 bases and J by 6 bases, leaving 14 bases between them. From germline, CDR1 is DFQATT and CDR2 SNEGSKA (reference sequence). The CDR3 consists of 13 residues. The CDR3 protein is CSALGGALQPQHF. CDR3 DNA: TGCAGTGCTTTGGGGGGCGCGCTTCAGCCCCAGCATTTT.

The chain uses TRBV20-1 and TRBJ2-1, with a weak D call TRBD2 (7 bases). CDR1 is DFQATT and CDR2 is SNEGSKA in the germline V gene (reference sequence). The V end was cut by 6 bases, the J end by 2 bases, with 14 bases between. The CDR3 totals 14 residues. The CDR3 loop is CSAATGGPYNEQFF. CDR3 nucleotides: TGCAGTGCGGCTACGGGGGGCCCCTACAATGAGCAGTTCTTC.

The chain employs TRBV30 and TRBJ2-7; no firm D call. The CDR3 length is 14 residues. The germline V gene has CDR1 GTSNPN and CDR2 SVGIG (reference sequence). V was clipped by 1 base and J by 3 bases, with 13 bases between them. The CDR3, as DNA: TGTGCCTGGAGTGGGTCTGAAAAGTACTACGAGCAGTACTTC. This encodes CAWSGSEKYYEQYF.